This TCR beta chain appears in the sequencing data of a study of blood T cells in healthy people across ages. Next came a second PCR, run for about 6 to 11 cycles, which used a sample-barcoded 5' primer along with a J-beta primer mix. A single record per CDR3 protein comes from TCRdb applying MiXCR to the 5' RACE reads. The sample contains 600,000 or so distinct CDR3 sequences, less than 35% of which appear only once. Caucasian individuals from Russia who were healthy and aged roughly 6 to 95 acted as donors. A minimum of 7 million PBMCs was isolated per sample. This clonotype was detected many times. Its specificity is not known. Study outcomes and limitations: Long-lived donors had more naive CD4+ cells and higher diversity than aged donors.

Trimming took 3 bases from V and 4 from J, leaving 10 bases between them. The CDR3 loop spans 14 amino acids. Germline V gene data show CDR1 as MNHEY and CDR2 as SMNVEV (reference sequence). The sample comprised blood. The source is a woman older than 75 in good health. The chain has TRBV27 and TRBJ2-1; TRBD1 might be the D (6 bases). CDR3 nucleotide sequence: TGTGCCAGCAGTTTGCAGGACAGATACAATGAGCAGTTCTTC. Translated, it gives CASSLQDRYNEQFF.